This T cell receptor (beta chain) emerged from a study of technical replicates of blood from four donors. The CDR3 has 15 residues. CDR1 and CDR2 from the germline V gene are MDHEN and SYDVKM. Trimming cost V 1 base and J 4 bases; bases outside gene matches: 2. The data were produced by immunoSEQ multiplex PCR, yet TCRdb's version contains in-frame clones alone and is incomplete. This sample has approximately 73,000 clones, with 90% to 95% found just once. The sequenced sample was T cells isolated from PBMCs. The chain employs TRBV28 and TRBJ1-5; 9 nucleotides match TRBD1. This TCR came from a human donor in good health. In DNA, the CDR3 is TGTGCCAGCAGTTTATTGACAGGGGGTAATCAGCCCCAGCATTTT. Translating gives CASSLLTGGNQPQHF.